The sequence of this T cell receptor (beta chain) was determined in a study of blood T cell repertoires in COVID-19. Original processing notes: Amplification of reference gene primers was used by the study to estimate nucleated cell counts. The protocol was immunoSEQ multiplex PCR, while the TCRdb copy is restricted to in-frame clones and leaves out a portion. Clone size and the V and J calls come from that table; the DNA yielded D and trimming. Of over 20,000 clones listed, roughly 74% are singletons. CDR3 length: 15 amino acids. With V trimmed by 0 bases and J by 5 bases, 5 bases remained unmatched. Germline V gene sequence: CDR1 SGDLS, CDR2 YYNGEE.

This clonotype originated in a man over 45 with COVID-19, enrolled during active disease. The V and J genes are TRBV9 and TRBJ1-5, with 7 bases aligning to TRBD1. The sample was peripheral blood. The CDR3 DNA follows: TGTGCCAGCAGCGTAGCGGCTACAGGGGATCAGCCCCAGCATTTT. It is translated as CASSVAATGDQPQHF.